This T cell receptor (beta chain) was found in a study of CD8+CD57+ T cells in acquired aplastic anemia. Germline V lookup: CDR1 LNHNV, CDR2 YYDKDF (reference sequence). V lost 8 bases to trimming and J lost 8 bases, with 12 bases between them. This CDR3 has 11 amino acids. Sequencing was done on patients that had shown CD8+CD57+ cell expansion by flow cytometry. Genomic DNA, serving as template, underwent TCR beta VDJ and CDR3 profiling. TCRdb re-called the reads through MiXCR, storing one row per CDR3 protein. The sample lists 150,000 or so distinct CDR3 sequences, about 45% occurring once. Sequenced material: sorted CD4+, CD8+, or CD8+CD57+ T cells (not recorded which) from PBMCs. The sequence came from a human donor with aplastic anemia. V and J are TRBV15 and TRBJ1-2; D is uncertain. This CDR3 reads CATQTPGGYTF. The CDR3 DNA is TGTGCCACCCAGACCCCGGGGGGCTACACCTTC.